This T cell receptor beta chain was identified during a study of response to subunit inactivated influenza vaccine. Notes on the study in general: Few new T cells, the authors suggested, are recruited by each seasonal influenza vaccination.

This clonotype came up a few times. Its antigen is unknown. TCRdb re-called the RT-PCR reads through MiXCR, storing one row per CDR3 protein. The top ten clones hold 10% to 15% of a sample with about 480,000 distinct CDR3 sequences, about a tenth of them seen once. The CDR3 loop spans 14 amino acids. The germline gives CDR1 SEHNR, CDR2 FQNEAQ (reference sequence). After removal of 2 bases from V and 3 bases from J, the junction contained 3 bases not matched to a gene. This TCR was sampled from a man aged 50-60 years who received an inactivated influenza vaccine. The specimen was PBMCs from blood, collected more than 35 days after vaccination. The rearrangement joins TRBV7-9 to TRBJ2-7; 8 nucleotides agree with TRBD1. The CDR3 DNA sequence: TGTGCCAGCAGCTTAACAGGGGGATACTACGAGCAGTACTTC. Its protein is CASSLTGGYYEQYF.